This TCR beta chain is drawn from a study of T cell changes during pregnancy in multiple sclerosis. Only in-frame clones appear in the TCRdb table, and some are missing; sequencing was by immunoSEQ multiplex PCR. In the table there are approximately 37,000 clones, over 75% of which are singletons. The V end lost 6 bases, the J end lost 2 bases, and 14 bases lay between the germline ends. Germline assignment: CDR1 SGHRS and CDR2 YFSETQ. This CDR3 region has 14 residues. This material consisted of CD8+ T cells from peripheral blood mononuclear cells, taken in the first trimester of pregnancy. The TCR originated in a female donor with multiple sclerosis, enrolled in a pregnancy study. V is TRBV5-1 and J is TRBJ2-5; possibly TRBD2 for D (7 bases). CDR3 sequence reads: CASTGGGRQETQYF. The DNA for the CDR3 is TGCGCCAGCACTGGGGGGGGGCGACAAGAGACCCAGTACTTC.